A single sample gave rise to the 13 T cell receptor beta chains below, sequenced in a study of neurological immune-mediated disorders. Each CDR3 protein gets one entry after TCRdb re-called the 5' RACE reads with MiXCR. The profile shows tens of thousands of distinct CDR3 sequences, 9.5% to 12% of them singletons. Specimen: PBMCs. The receptors derive from a man aged 60 to 75 in good health.

There are many counts of this clonotype. This chain uses TRBV13 with TRBJ2-3; maybe TRBD2 (6 bases). V lost 7 bases and J 5 bases, leaving 13 bases between the germline ends. From germline, CDR1 is PRHDT and CDR2 FYEKMQ (reference sequence). This CDR3 has 13 amino acids. The DNA for the CDR3 is TGTGCCAGCACTCCGGAGGGAGGAGATACGCAGTATTTT. Protein product: CASTPEGGDTQYF.

This clonotype was seen ten or more times. J is TRBJ1-2 and V is TRBV28; TRBD1 matches 8 bases. With 6 bases clipped from V and 4 bases from J, the junction kept 13 bases outside the gene matches. Germline loops: CDR1 MDHEN, CDR2 SYDVKM. This CDR3 is 16 amino acids long. The chain's CDR3 is CASSSTGTGGSYGYTF. In DNA, the CDR3 is TGTGCCAGCAGCTCTACCGGGACAGGAGGATCCTATGGCTACACCTTC.

This clonotype has only a few counts. A read error is possible here, since a much larger clone lies one base away. This CDR3 fails to terminate in the conserved phenylalanine or tryptophan, so it likely reflects a read error. V gene TRBV9 combines with J gene TRBJ1-2; no firm D call. The germline V gene has CDR1 SGDLS and CDR2 YYNGEE. Between the trimmed V and J ends, which lost 2 bases and 8 bases, there was a span of 19 bases. CDR3 size: 15 residues. CDR3 in amino acids: CASSVGPLRFLGYTL. CDR3 nucleotide sequence: TGTGCCAGCAGCGTTGGCCCCTTGCGATTTTTGGGCTACACCCTC.

This sequence joins TRBV11-2 and TRBJ2-3; tentatively, D is TRBD1 (5 bases). V was pared by 7 bases and J by 1 base, with 9 bases between. Germline values: CDR1 SGHAT, CDR2 FQNNGV. The CDR3 is 13 amino acids. CDR3 residues: CASKGRGTDTQYF. As DNA, the CDR3 is TGTGCCAGCAAGGGCAGGGGCACAGATACGCAGTATTTT.

Remarks on this clonotype: A much larger clone differs by one base, so this may be a read error. This chain joins TRBV7-9 and TRBJ1-2, with a weak D call TRBD1 (5 bases). CDR3 length: 12 amino acids. Germline loops: CDR1 SEHNR, CDR2 FQNEAQ (reference sequence). CDR3 DNA: TGTTCCACCGATCTGGGGGGGAATGGCTACACCTTC. The encoded protein is CSTDLGGNGYTF.

The sample holds many counts of this clonotype. The chain links TRBV7-2 to TRBJ2-1; 9 nucleotides line up with TRBD2. Germline V gene sequence: CDR1 SGHTA, CDR2 FQGNSA. The CDR3 is made up of 14 amino acids. V lost 5 bases and J lost 9; bases outside the gene matches: 8. The CDR3 is CASSAGTSMAEQFF. The CDR3, as DNA: TGTGCCAGCAGCGCCGGGACTAGCATGGCTGAGCAGTTCTTC.

This clonotype was observed many times. The genes are TRBV7-2 and TRBJ1-1, with 9 positions matching TRBD1. Unmatched junction bases numbered 16, after V lost 4 bases and J lost 4 bases. Looked up from germline, CDR1 is SGHTA and CDR2 is FQGNSA. The CDR3 totals 18 residues. CDR3 amino acids: CASSSPTGGAVFGTEAFF. CDR3 nucleotide sequence: TGTGCCAGCAGCTCGCCTACAGGGGGCGCCGTATTCGGCACTGAAGCTTTCTTT.

On this clonotype itself: The junction departs from the called germline gene at one end, perhaps through a read error. The chain carries TRBV5-1 and TRBJ2-5; unclear D gene. This CDR3 contains 13 residues. The germline gives CDR1 SGHRS, CDR2 YFSETQ. This CDR3 is CASSRAEEETQYF. Written as DNA, the CDR3 is TGTGCCAGCAGCCGGGCGGAAGAAGAGACCCAGTACTTC.

On this clonotype itself: A read error may produce the germline difference seen at one junction end. The chain uses TRBV4-3 and TRBJ2-2; 8 nucleotides agree with TRBD2. This CDR3 spans 16 amino acids. Germline assignment: CDR1 LGHNA and CDR2 YSLEER. The CDR3 region has the DNA TGCGCCAGCAGCCCTATCGCACTAGCGGTCGACGTGGAGCCGTTTTTT. It encodes CASSPIALAVDVEPFF.

This clonotype was detected many times. The chain links TRBV3-1 to TRBJ1-3; no clear D gene. Trimming took 6 bases from V and 4 from J, leaving 7 bases between them. Germline V gene lookup returns CDR1 LGHDT and CDR2 YNNKEL (reference sequence). The CDR3 covers 12 residues. This CDR3 reads CASSGPGNTIYF. In DNA form, the CDR3 reads TGTGCCAGCAGTGGGCCGGGAAACACCATATATTTT.

This clonotype was counted ten times or more. The chain carries TRBV9 and TRBJ2-5, with 8 bases matching TRBD2. V lost 0 bases to trimming and J lost 5 bases; unmatched junction nucleotides: 6. This CDR3 region has 15 residues. Germline V gene data show CDR1 as SGDLS and CDR2 as YYNGEE. The CDR3 region has the DNA TGTGCCAGCAGCGTAGGAAGCGGGGGCCCGGAGACCCAGTACTTC. This gives the protein CASSVGSGGPETQYF. Full variable domain (remainder filled in from reference TRBV9 and TRBJ2-5): DSGVTQTPKHLITATGQRVTLRCSPRSGDLSVYWYQQSLDQGLQFLIQYYNGEERAKGNILERFSAQQFPDLHSELNLSSLELGDSALYFCASSVGSGGPETQYFGPGTRLLVL.

This clonotype was detected ten times or more. The CDR3 nucleotides are TGCAGTACAGGGAAAGGAGACACTGAAGCTTTCTTT. Translated: CSTGKGDTEAFF. The chain couples TRBV20-1 to TRBJ1-1; tentative D call: TRBD1 (6 bases). V lost 8 bases to trimming and J lost 3 bases, with 13 bases between them. Germline V gene data show CDR1 as DFQATT and CDR2 as SNEGSKA (reference sequence). The CDR3 has 12 amino acids.

This clonotype appeared many times. The rearrangement joins TRBV5-5 to TRBJ2-3; D is ambiguous. Germline V gene data show CDR1 as SGHKS and CDR2 as YYEKEE (reference sequence). The CDR3 loop spans 22 amino acids. V shed 2 bases and J shed 0 bases, with 31 bases lying between them. CDR3 in amino acids: CASSFNPRSPQYSYSSTDTQYF. The CDR3 nucleotides read TGTGCCAGCAGCTTTAACCCCCGAAGCCCCCAGTACTCCTACTCTAGCACAGATACGCAGTATTTT. Complete variable domain (other parts from reference TRBV5-5 and TRBJ2-3): DAGVTQSPTHLIKTRGQQVTLRCSPISGHKSVSWYQQVLGQGPQFIFQYYEKEERGRGNFPDRFSARQFPNYSSELNVNALLLGDSALYLCASSFNPRSPQYSYSSTDTQYFGPGTRLTVL.